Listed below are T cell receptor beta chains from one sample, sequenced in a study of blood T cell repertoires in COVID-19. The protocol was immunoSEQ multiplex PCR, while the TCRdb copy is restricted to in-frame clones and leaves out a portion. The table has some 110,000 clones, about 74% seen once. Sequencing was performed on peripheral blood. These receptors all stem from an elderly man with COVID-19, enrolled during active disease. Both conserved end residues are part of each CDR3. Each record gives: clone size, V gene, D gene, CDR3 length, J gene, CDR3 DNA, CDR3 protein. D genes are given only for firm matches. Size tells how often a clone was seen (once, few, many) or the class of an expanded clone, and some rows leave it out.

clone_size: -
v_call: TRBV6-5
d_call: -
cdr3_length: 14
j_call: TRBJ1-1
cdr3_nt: TGTGCCAGCAGTTACGTTGAGATGAACACTGAAGCTTTCTTT
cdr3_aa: CASSYVEMNTEAFF

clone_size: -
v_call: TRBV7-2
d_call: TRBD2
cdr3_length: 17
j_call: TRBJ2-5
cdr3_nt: TGTGCCAGCAGCCCCACTAGCGGGAGGCCTTACCGGGAGACCCAGTACTTC
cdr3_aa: CASSPTSGRPYRETQYF

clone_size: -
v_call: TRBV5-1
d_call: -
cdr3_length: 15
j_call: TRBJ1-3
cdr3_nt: TGCGCCAGCAGCCTTGGACTGACTTCTGGAAACACCATATATTTT
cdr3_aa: CASSLGLTSGNTIYF

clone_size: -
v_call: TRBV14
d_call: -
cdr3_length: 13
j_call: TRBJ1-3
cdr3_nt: TGTGCCAGCAGCCAAGGTGTCGGGGACACCATATATTTT
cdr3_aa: CASSQGVGDTIYF

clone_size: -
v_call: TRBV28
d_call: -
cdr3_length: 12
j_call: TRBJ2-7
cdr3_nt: TGTGCCAGCAGTTTTTTTCTTTACGAGCAGTACTTC
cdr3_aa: CASSFFLYEQYF

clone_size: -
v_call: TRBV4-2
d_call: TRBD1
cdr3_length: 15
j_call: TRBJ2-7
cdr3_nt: TGTGCCAGCAGCCAGGTCCGGGACAGGGTCTACGAGCAGTACTTC
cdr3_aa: CASSQVRDRVYEQYF

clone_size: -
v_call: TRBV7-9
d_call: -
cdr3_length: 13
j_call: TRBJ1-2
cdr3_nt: TGTGCCAGCAGCTCCTCGGGGGGGCTTGGCTACACCTTC
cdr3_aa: CASSSSGGLGYTF

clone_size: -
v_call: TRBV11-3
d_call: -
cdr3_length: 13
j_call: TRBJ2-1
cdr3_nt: TGTGCCAGCAGCTTAGGGACCGGGGATGAGCAGTTCTTC
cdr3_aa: CASSLGTGDEQFF

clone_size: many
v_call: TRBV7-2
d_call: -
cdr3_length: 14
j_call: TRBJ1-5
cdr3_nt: TGTGCCAGCAGCCCGAGACAGACCAATCAGCCCCAGCATTTT
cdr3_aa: CASSPRQTNQPQHF

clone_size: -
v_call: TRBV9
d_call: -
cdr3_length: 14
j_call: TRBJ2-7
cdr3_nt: TGTGCCAGCAGCGTCGACGTCGGGTACTACGAGCAGTACTTC
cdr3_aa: CASSVDVGYYEQYF

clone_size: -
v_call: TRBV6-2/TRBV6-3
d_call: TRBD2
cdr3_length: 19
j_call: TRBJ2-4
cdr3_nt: TGTGCCAGCAGCCCCGAGGGACTAGCGGGAGAGTATGCCAAAAACATTCAGTACTTC
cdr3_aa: CASSPEGLAGEYAKNIQYF

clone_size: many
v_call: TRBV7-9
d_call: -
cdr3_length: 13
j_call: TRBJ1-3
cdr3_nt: TGTGCCAGCAGCCGAGATTTTGGAAACACCATATATTTT
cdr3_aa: CASSRDFGNTIYF

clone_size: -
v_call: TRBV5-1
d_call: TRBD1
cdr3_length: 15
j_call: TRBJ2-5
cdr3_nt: TGCGCCAGCAGCTTGACAGGGGCTGGCCAAGAGACCCAGTACTTC
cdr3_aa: CASSLTGAGQETQYF

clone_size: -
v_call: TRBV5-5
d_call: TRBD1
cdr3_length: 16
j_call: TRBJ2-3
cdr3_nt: TGTGCCAGCAGCTTCGGACAGGGGGCGTTTACAGATACGCAGTATTTT
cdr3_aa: CASSFGQGAFTDTQYF

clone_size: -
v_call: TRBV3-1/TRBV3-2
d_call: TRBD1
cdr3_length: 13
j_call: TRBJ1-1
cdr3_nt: TGTGCCAGCAGCCAGACTACAGGGGCTGAAGCTTTCTTT
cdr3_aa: CASSQTTGAEAFF

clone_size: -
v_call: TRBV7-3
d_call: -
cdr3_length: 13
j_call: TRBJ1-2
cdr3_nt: TGTGCCAGCAGCCCCGACAGAGACTATGGCTACACCTTC
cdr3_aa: CASSPDRDYGYTF

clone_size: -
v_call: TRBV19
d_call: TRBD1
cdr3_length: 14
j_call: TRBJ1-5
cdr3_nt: TGTGCCAGTAGATCGACAGGGCGATTAGAGCCCCAGCATTTT
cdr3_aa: CASRSTGRLEPQHF

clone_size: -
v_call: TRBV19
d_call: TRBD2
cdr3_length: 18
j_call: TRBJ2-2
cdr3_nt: TGTGCCAGTAGTAATGGACTAGCGGGAGGGTGGGACACCGGGGAGCTGTTTTTT
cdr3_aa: CASSNGLAGGWDTGELFF

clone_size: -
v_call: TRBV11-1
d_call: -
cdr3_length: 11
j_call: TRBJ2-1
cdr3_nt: TGTGCCAGCAGCTTCGACAATGAGCAGTTCTTC
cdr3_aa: CASSFDNEQFF

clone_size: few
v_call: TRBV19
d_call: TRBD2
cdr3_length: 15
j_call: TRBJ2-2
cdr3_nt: TGTGCCAGCGCGGTGCTAGCGGGAGGCACCGGGGAGCTGTTTTTT
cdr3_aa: CASAVLAGGTGELFF

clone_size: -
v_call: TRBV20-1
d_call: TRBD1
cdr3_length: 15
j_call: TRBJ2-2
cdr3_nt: TGCAGTGCCAGTCCCGGGACAGGAATCACCGGGGAGCTGTTTTTT
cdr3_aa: CSASPGTGITGELFF

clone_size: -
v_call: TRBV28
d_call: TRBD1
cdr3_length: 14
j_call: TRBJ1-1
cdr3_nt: TGTGCCAGCACAACAACAGGGGGCCCCACTGAAGCTTTCTTT
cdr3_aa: CASTTTGGPTEAFF

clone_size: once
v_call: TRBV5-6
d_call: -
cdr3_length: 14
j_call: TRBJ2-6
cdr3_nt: TGTGCCAGCAGCTTCGGGACTGGGGCCAACGTCCTGACTTTC
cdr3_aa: CASSFGTGANVLTF

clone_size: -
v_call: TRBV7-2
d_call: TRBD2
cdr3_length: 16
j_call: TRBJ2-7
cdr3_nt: TGTGCCAGCAGCTCATCCGGGGGACTAGTAGGCTACGAGCAGTACTTC
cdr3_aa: CASSSSGGLVGYEQYF

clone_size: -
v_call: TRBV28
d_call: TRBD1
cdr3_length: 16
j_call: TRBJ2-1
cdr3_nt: TGTGCCAGCAGTTCTCTACCGGGACAGGGGCCGGATGAGCAGTTCTTC
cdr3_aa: CASSSLPGQGPDEQFF

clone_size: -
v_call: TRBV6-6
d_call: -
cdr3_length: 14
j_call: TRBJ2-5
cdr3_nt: TGTGCCAGCAGTGATTCGACAGTCCGGGAGACCCAGTACTTC
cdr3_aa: CASSDSTVRETQYF

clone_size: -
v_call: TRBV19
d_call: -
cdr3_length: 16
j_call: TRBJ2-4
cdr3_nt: TGTGCCAGTAGTATTTCTGGCGGGATAGCCAAAAACATTCAGTACTTC
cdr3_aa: CASSISGGIAKNIQYF

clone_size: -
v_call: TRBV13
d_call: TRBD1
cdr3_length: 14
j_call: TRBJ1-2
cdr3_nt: TGTGCCAGCAGCTCTCGGACAGGGGTGCATGGCTACACCTTC
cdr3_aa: CASSSRTGVHGYTF

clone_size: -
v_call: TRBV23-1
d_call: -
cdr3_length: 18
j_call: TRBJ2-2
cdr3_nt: TGCGCCAGCAGTCAAGACCCGGGACTCTCATCGAACACCGGGGAGCTGTTTTTT
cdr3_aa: CASSQDPGLSSNTGELFF

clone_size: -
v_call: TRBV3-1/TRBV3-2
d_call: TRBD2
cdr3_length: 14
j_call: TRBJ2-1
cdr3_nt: TGTGCCAGCAGCCATGGCGGGAGTAGGGATGAGCAGTTCTTC
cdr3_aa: CASSHGGSRDEQFF

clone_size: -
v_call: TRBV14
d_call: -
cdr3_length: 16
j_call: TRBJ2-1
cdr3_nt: TGTGCCAGCAGCCAAAGATCGGGACTCCCTCGGAATGAGCAGTTCTTC
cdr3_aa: CASSQRSGLPRNEQFF

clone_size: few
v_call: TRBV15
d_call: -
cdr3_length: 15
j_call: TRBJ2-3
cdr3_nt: TGTGCCACCAGCCTTCTAGCTGCTAGCACAGATACGCAGTATTTT
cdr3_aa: CATSLLAASTDTQYF

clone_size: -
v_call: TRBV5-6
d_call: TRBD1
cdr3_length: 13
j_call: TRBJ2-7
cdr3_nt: TGTGCCAGCAGCTTCTACAGGGGAAGCGAGCAGTACTTC
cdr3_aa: CASSFYRGSEQYF

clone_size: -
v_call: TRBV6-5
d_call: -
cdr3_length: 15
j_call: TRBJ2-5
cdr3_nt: TGTGCCAGCAGTTACTCAGGCGGGCCTGAAGAGACCCAGTACTTC
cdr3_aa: CASSYSGGPEETQYF

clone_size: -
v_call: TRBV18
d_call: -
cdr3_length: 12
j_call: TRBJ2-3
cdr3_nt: TGTGCCAGCTCAGACCAGGGAGATACGCAGTATTTT
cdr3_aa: CASSDQGDTQYF

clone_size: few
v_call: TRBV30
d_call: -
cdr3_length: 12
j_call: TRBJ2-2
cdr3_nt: TGTGCCTGGGCGGGGAGAGCCGGGGAGCTGTTTTTT
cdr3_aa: CAWAGRAGELFF

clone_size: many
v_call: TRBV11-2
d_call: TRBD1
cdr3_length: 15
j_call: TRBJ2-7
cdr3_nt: TGTGCCAGCAGCCCCGGGACAGGCCTCTCCTACGAGCAGTACTTC
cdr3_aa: CASSPGTGLSYEQYF

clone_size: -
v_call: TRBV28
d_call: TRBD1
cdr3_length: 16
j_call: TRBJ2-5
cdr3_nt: TGTGCCAGCAGATCCACCGGGACAGGGAACCAAGAGACCCAGTACTTC
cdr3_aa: CASRSTGTGNQETQYF

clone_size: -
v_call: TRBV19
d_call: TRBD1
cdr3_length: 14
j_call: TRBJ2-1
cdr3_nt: TGTGCCAGTAGCCCAGGGGGCGTCTACAATGAGCAGTTCTTC
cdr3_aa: CASSPGGVYNEQFF

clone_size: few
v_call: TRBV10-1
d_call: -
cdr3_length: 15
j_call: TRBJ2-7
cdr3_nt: TGCGCCAGCAGTGAGTCGACGCTGGGGGGATACGAGCAGTACTTC
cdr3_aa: CASSESTLGGYEQYF

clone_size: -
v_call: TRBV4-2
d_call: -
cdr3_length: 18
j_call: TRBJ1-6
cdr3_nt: TGTGCCAGCAGCCAAGATCCGACAGAGAGCTCCTATAATTCACCCCTCCACTTT
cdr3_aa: CASSQDPTESSYNSPLHF

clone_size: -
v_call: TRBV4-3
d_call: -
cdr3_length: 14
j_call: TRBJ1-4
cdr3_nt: TGCGCCAGCAGCCAAGGAGGGACTAATGAAAAACTGTTTTTT
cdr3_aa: CASSQGGTNEKLFF

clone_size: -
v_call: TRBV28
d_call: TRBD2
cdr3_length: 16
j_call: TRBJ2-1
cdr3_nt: TGTGCCAGCAGTCGGCCCGGACTAGCGGGTTTCAATGAGCAGTTCTTC
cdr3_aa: CASSRPGLAGFNEQFF

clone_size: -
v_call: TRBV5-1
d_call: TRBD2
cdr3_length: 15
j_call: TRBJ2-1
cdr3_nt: TGCGCCAGCAGGCTCGGCGGGGGGTTGGTCAATGAGCAGTTCTTC
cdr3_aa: CASRLGGGLVNEQFF

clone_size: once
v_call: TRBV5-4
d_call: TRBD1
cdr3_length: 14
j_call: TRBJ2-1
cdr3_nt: TGTGCCAGCAGCTTGCAAGGACAGGGTAACGAGCAGTTCTTC
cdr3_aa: CASSLQGQGNEQFF

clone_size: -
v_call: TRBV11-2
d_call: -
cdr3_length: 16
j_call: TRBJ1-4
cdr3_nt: TGTGCCAGCAGCCCCGGACCTGGGGGCCTGGGTGAAAAACTGTTTTTT
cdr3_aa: CASSPGPGGLGEKLFF

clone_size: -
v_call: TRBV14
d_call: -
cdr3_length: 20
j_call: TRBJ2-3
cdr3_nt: TGTGCCAGCAGCCGGGTTGGAGGGGAGTGGAAGATTCCTGGCACAGATACGCAGTATTTT
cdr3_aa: CASSRVGGEWKIPGTDTQYF

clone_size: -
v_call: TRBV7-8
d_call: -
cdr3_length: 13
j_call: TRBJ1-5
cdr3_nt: TGTGCCAGCAGCTTAGAGATTACGGTTCCCCAGCATTTT
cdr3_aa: CASSLEITVPQHF

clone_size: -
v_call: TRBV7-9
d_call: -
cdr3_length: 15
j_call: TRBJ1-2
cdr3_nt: TGTGCCAGCAGCTTAGTTGGTGGGAGCAACTATGGCTACACCTTC
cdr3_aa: CASSLVGGSNYGYTF

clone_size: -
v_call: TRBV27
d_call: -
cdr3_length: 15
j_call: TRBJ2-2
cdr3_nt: TGTGCCAGCAGTTTGAACAGGGATAACACCGGGGAGCTGTTTTTT
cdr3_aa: CASSLNRDNTGELFF

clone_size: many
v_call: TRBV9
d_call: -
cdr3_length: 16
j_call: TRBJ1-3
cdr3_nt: TGTGCCAGCAGCCCCGCTCCGGGGGGACGTGGAAACACCATATATTTT
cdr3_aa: CASSPAPGGRGNTIYF

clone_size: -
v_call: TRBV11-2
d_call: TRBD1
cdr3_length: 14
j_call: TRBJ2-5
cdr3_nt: TGTGCCAGCAGCCAGAGGGACAGCCAAGAGACCCAGTACTTC
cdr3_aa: CASSQRDSQETQYF

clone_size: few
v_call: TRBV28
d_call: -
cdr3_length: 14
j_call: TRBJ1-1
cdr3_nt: TGTGCCAGCAGTAAGGCGGACGGAGGAACTGAAGCTTTCTTT
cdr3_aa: CASSKADGGTEAFF

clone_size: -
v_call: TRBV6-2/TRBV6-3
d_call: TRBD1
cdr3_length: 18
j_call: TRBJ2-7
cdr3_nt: TGTGCCAGCAGTTCCCGGGACAGGGGCTATTACACCCCGTACGAGCAGTACTTC
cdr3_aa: CASSSRDRGYYTPYEQYF

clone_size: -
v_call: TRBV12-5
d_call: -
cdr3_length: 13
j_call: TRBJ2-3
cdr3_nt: TGTGCTAGTGGTTCCTCTAGCACAGATACGCAGTATTTT
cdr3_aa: CASGSSSTDTQYF

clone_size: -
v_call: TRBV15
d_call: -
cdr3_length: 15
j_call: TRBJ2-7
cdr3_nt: TGTGCCACCAGCAGAGATCTGGGGGGGCAAAACGAGCAGTACTTC
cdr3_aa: CATSRDLGGQNEQYF

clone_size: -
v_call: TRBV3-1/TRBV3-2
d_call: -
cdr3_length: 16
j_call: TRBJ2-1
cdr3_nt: TGTGCCAGCAGCAAAGAAGGAGGGAGCTCCTACAATGAGCAGTTCTTC
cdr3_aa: CASSKEGGSSYNEQFF